A single sample is the source of the 25 T cell receptor beta chains below, sequenced in a study of T cells in Graves' hyperthyroidism and ophthalmopathy. RNA transcripts were the template for amplifying TCR beta CDR3 regions. TCR CDR3 regions were first amplified by RT-PCR with HTBI primers. In TCRdb, the multiplex PCR reads were re-called with MiXCR into one record per CDR3 protein. This table holds 610,000 or so distinct CDR3 sequences, 40% to 55% found once. Specimen: peripheral blood or thyroid tissue (not recorded which). The receptors stem from a woman under 30 with Graves' hyperthyroidism.

This clonotype came up once. Given a much more abundant clone one base away, this may be a read error. The chain links TRBV7-9 to TRBJ1-5; perhaps TRBD1 as D (5 bases). Trimming left V 4 bases short and J 5 bases short, with 15 bases between. CDR3 length equals 15 residues. Germline-derived CDR1 and CDR2 are SEHNR and FQNEAQ (reference sequence). The CDR3 sequence: CASSWAGGADQPQHF. The CDR3 coding sequence is TGTGCCAGCAGCTGGGCCGGAGGGGCTGATCAGCCCCAGCATTTT.

This chain joins TRBV12-3 or TRBV12-4 and TRBJ2-7, with TRBD2 matching 11 bases. The CDR3 consists of 17 residues. V lost 4 bases, J lost 7 bases, and 15 bases stayed unmatched. The CDR3 here is CASSYSSGRPHTGEQYF. CDR3 nucleotide sequence: TGTGCCAGCAGTTACTCTAGCGGGAGGCCACATACCGGGGAGCAGTACTTC.

This sequence joins TRBV7-2 and TRBJ1-5; D might be TRBD1 (5 bases). In germline, CDR1 is SGHTA, CDR2 FQGNSA. V gave up 1 base and J gave up 0 bases, with 10 bases separating them. The CDR3 runs 16 residues. The CDR3 DNA reads TGTGCCAGCAGCTTAGGACAGAGCTTTAGCAATCAGCCCCAGCATTTT. Protein product: CASSLGQSFSNQPQHF.

This clonotype was observed at least ten times. The CDR3 loop reads CASTPPGQQETQYF. DNA for the CDR3: TGTGCCAGCACCCCACCGGGACAGCAAGAGACCCAGTACTTC. The J gene is TRBJ2-5, the V gene TRBV6-5; 7 bases match TRBD1. This CDR3 has 14 residues. Germline V CDR1 and CDR2: MNHEY, SVGAGI. The junction had 7 bases not matched to a gene; V was cut back by 7 bases and J by 2 bases.

About this clonotype itself: Possible read error: a much larger clone is one base away. The chain has TRBV6-1 and TRBJ1-1; no clear D gene. The CDR3 has 15 amino acids. CDR1 and CDR2 (germline): MNHNS, SASEGT. CDR3 region: CASSEMGPLNTEALF. Written as DNA, the CDR3 is TGTGCCAGCAGTGAGATGGGCCCTCTGAACACTGAAGCTCTCTTT.

Comments on this clonotype: A read error may be the cause here, since a much bigger clone is one base away. The chain is built from TRBV10-3 and TRBJ2-5; perhaps TRBD1 as D (6 bases). Trimming removed 10 bases from V and 1 base from J, with 19 bases in between. This CDR3 has 15 amino acids. From germline, CDR1 is ENHRY and CDR2 SYGVKD. In nucleotides, the CDR3 is TGTGCCAGCAGATACATCCGGGACACCCAAGAGACCCAGTACTTC. Protein sequence: CASRYIRDTQETQYF.

V gene TRBV2 combines with J gene TRBJ2-5; 8 bases are a match to TRBD2. CDR3 size: 12 residues. In germline, CDR1 is SNHLY, CDR2 FYNNEI. V lost 6 bases to trimming and J lost 10 bases; unmatched junction nucleotides: 7. DNA of the CDR3: TGTGCCAGCAGCCCGGGACTAGAGCGCCAGTACTTC. This sequence encodes CASSPGLERQYF.

The chain recombines TRBV6-5 with TRBJ1-5; TRBD1 might be the D (5 bases). Trimming removed 2 bases from V and 6 bases from J, with 17 bases in between. Germline V gene sequence: CDR1 MNHEY, CDR2 SVGAGI. The CDR3 is made up of 16 amino acids. DNA of the CDR3: TGTGCCAGCAGTTACGGTTACCAGGGCCGCACTCAGCCCCAGCATTTT. It codes for CASSYGYQGRTQPQHF.

V is TRBV20-1 and J is TRBJ1-4; D unclear. The CDR3 is 12 residues long. Germline CDR1 DFQATT, CDR2 SNEGSKA (reference sequence). Trimming removed 6 bases from V and 5 bases from J, with 10 bases in between. DNA of the CDR3: TGCAGTGCCGGAGGGCCAAATGAAAAACTGTTTTTT. Translation gives CSAGGPNEKLFF.

The V and J genes are TRBV29-1 and TRBJ1-5; tentative D call: TRBD1 (6 bases). This CDR3 spans 13 amino acids. The germline V and J ends were trimmed by 7 bases and 4 bases, with 14 bases remaining between them. Germline values: CDR1 SQVTM, CDR2 ANQGSEA. The CDR3 reads CSATTGMNQPQHF. The CDR3 DNA is TGCAGCGCCACAACAGGGATGAATCAGCCCCAGCATTTT.

This chain uses TRBV7-9 with TRBJ2-5, with D unresolved. The CDR3 is 12 amino acids. The ends were cut back, 1 base at V and 7 bases at J, with 7 bases in the middle. In germline, CDR1 is SEHNR, CDR2 FQNEAQ (reference sequence). CDR3 loop: CASSLVFPTQYF. For the CDR3, the DNA is TGTGCCAGCAGCTTAGTTTTCCCGACCCAGTACTTC.

This chain uses TRBV5-8 with TRBJ2-7, with 13 bases aligning to TRBD2. CDR1 and CDR2 (germline): SGHTS, YDEGEE. V lost 4 bases to trimming and J lost 3 bases; unmatched junction nucleotides: 7. CDR3 length: 16 residues. CDR3 DNA sequence: TGTGCCAGCAGCAAAGCTCGGACTAGCGGGAGCTACGAGCAGTACTTC. Its translation is CASSKARTSGSYEQYF.

For this clonotype: One end of the junction fails to match germline, which may point to a read error. As DNA, the CDR3 is TGCGCCAGCAGCTTGGCGAGCCGGACAGGGGATGGCTACGCCTTC. It encodes CASSLASRTGDGYAF. This rearrangement joins TRBV5-1 to TRBJ1-2, with 9 nucleotides matching TRBD1. CDR1 SGHRS and CDR2 YFSETQ come from the germline V gene. The CDR3 has 15 amino acids. The full variable domain, its missing parts supplied by reference TRBV5-1 and TRBJ1-2, is KAGVTQTPRYLIKTRGQQVTLSCSPISGHRSVSWYQQTPGQGLQFLFEYFSETQRNKGNFPGRFSGRQFSNSRSEMNVSTLELGDSALYLCASSLASRTGDGYAFGSGTRLTVV.

This clonotype has a count of ten or more. The rearrangement joins TRBV12-3 or TRBV12-4 to TRBJ1-3; possibly TRBD1 for D (5 bases). V was trimmed by 5 bases and J by 7 bases, leaving 12 bases between them. The CDR3 covers 13 residues. The chain's CDR3 is CASSQGVYNTIYF. The CDR3 DNA is TGTGCCAGCAGTCAAGGGGTATATAACACCATATATTTT.

In regard to this clonotype: A much more abundant neighbour one base away suggests this may be a read error. The V call is TRBV11-1, the J call TRBJ2-7; TRBD2 matches 11 bases. Germline V lookup: CDR1 SGHAT, CDR2 FQDESV (reference sequence). This CDR3 spans 14 amino acids. The CDR3 region has the DNA TGCGCCAGCAGCCGACCACTAGCGGGGGATGAGCAGTACTTC. Translating it yields CASSRPLAGDEQYF. Full variable domain (outside the CDR3, taken from reference TRBV11-1 and TRBJ2-7): EAEVAQSPRYKITEKSQAVAFWCDPISGHATLYWYRQILGQGPELLVQFQDESVVDDSQLPKDRFSAERLKGVDSTLKIQPAELGDSAMYLCASSRPLAGDEQYFGPGTRLTVT.

Regarding this clonotype: Germline is not matched at one junction end, which may reflect a read error. The CDR3 reads CVSHSPNTEAFF. DNA for the CDR3: TGTGTCAGCCACAGCCCGAACACTGAAGCTTTCTTT. The chain links TRBV7-9 to TRBJ1-1; D unresolved. There are 12 residues in the CDR3. Germline V lookup: CDR1 SEHNR, CDR2 FQNEAQ (reference sequence).

The chain has TRBV7-6 and TRBJ1-3; D remains ambiguous. Germline lookup yields CDR1 SGHVS and CDR2 FNYEAQ. The CDR3 consists of 13 residues. The V gene lost 5 bases and the J gene lost 6 bases, with 11 bases spanning the gap. For the CDR3, the DNA is TGTGCCAGCAGCCCCGCCGGAACAAACACCATATATTTT. It specifies CASSPAGTNTIYF.

Many counts were recorded for this clonotype. The rearrangement uses TRBV13 and TRBJ1-3; tentative D call: TRBD1 (5 bases). The CDR3 is 14 amino acids. The germline V gene has CDR1 PRHDT and CDR2 FYEKMQ (reference sequence). The ends were cut back, 5 bases at V and 9 bases at J, with 17 bases in the middle. The CDR3 DNA follows: TGTGCCAGCAGCCGAGGGGCCGCTATTGGCACCATATATTTT. Encoded protein: CASSRGAAIGTIYF.

A few counts support this clonotype. The chain links TRBV24-1 to TRBJ2-3; 8 nucleotides match TRBD2. After removal of 8 bases from V and 4 bases from J, the junction contained 7 bases not matched to a gene. Germline V CDR1 and CDR2: KGHDR, SFDVKD. The CDR3 runs 14 residues. CDR3 residues: CATTSGSTPDTQYF. The CDR3 DNA reads as TGTGCCACCACCAGCGGGAGTACCCCAGATACGCAGTATTTT.

The J gene is TRBJ1-2, the V gene TRBV3-1; no definite D call. This CDR3 contains 13 residues. V lost 0 bases and J lost 3, with 5 bases in between. CDR1 is LGHDT, CDR2 YNNKEL, per germline (reference sequence). In nucleotides, the CDR3 is TGTGCCAGCAGCCAAGAACCCCACTATGGCTACACCTTC. Its translation is CASSQEPHYGYTF.

The chain uses TRBV7-9 and TRBJ1-1; the D is unclear. The CDR3 is 14 residues long. CDR1 and CDR2 from the germline V gene are SEHNR and FQNEAQ (reference sequence). The germline V and J ends were trimmed by 5 bases and 1 base, with 11 bases remaining between them. This CDR3 is CASSMEPGNTEAFF. The CDR3 region has the DNA TGTGCCAGCAGCATGGAGCCAGGGAACACTGAAGCTTTCTTT.

This clonotype was counted many times. The CDR3 coding sequence is TGTGCCAGCAGCATGACAGGGGTGGCGCAAGAGACCCAGTACTTC. It translates to CASSMTGVAQETQYF. This chain uses TRBV6-2 or TRBV6-3 with TRBJ2-5, with 8 bases that match TRBD1. J gave up 2 bases and V 6 bases, and 8 bases lay outside the gene matches. CDR3 length: 15 amino acids. The germline CDR1 and CDR2 sequences are MNHEY and SVGEGT.

Details on this clonotype: This may be a read error, as it is one base from a much larger clone. The chain employs TRBV5-1 and TRBJ2-7, with unresolved D. CDR1 and CDR2 from the germline V gene are SGHRS and YFSETQ. V dropped 6 bases and J dropped 5 bases, with 9 bases sitting between them. The length of the CDR3 is 11 residues. CDR3 protein: CASTGSHEQYF. CDR3 sequence (DNA): TGCGCCAGCACGGGCAGCCACGAGCAGTACTTC. The full variable domain, rest sourced from reference TRBV5-1 and TRBJ2-7, is KAGVTQTPRYLIKTRGQQVTLSCSPISGHRSVSWYQQTPGQGLQFLFEYFSETQRNKGNFPGRFSGRQFSNSRSEMNVSTLELGDSALYLCASTGSHEQYFGPGTRLTVT.

This clonotype was seen more than once but under ten times. The genes are TRBV10-3 and TRBJ1-2; tentative D call: TRBD1 (5 bases). In germline, CDR1 is ENHRY, CDR2 SYGVKD. The V end was cut by 5 bases, the J end by 12 bases, with 19 bases between. This CDR3 contains 13 residues. The CDR3 nucleotides are TGTGCCATCAGTCAACAGGCAAGCTCTGGAAACACCTTC. Translation: CAISQQASSGNTF.

This clonotype was counted between two and nine times. A read error may be the cause here, since a much bigger clone is one base away. V usage is TRBV4-1 and J usage is TRBJ2-2; a possible D gene is TRBD2 (6 bases). This CDR3 comprises 15 residues. Germline V lookup: CDR1 MGHRA, CDR2 YSYEKL. Here the CDR3 DNA reads TGTGCCAGCAGCCAAGACCCGGAGGGGACCGGGGAGCCGTTTTTT. Translation gives CASSQDPEGTGEPFF.